Given below is one T cell receptor beta chain in context. Its antigen is currently unknown. The CDR3 has 13 residues. The V end lost 6 bases, the J end lost 1 base, and 10 bases lay between the germline ends. CDR1 MNHEY and CDR2 SMNVEV come from the germline V gene (reference sequence). This entry is derived from a study of cytomegalovirus exposure and HLA in healthy donors. It was with 60 Vbeta and 13 Jbeta primers that the PCR ran. The repertoire was sequenced with immunoSEQ multiplex PCR; TCRdb's copy has only in-frame clones and lacks some. Recorded for this sample: roughly 120,000 clones. General study results and limits: Associated with cytomegalovirus, according to the listing, were 150 to 200 TCR beta chains. A later analysis found TCR association rates differed by HLA locus, highest for DRB1 and lowest for HLA-C.

This clonotype was sampled from a man between 40 and 49 years old in good health and CMV-seronegative. Sequencing used PBMCs. The chain employs TRBV27 and TRBJ2-7; unclear D gene. The chain's CDR3 is CASRADLSYEQYF. In DNA form, the CDR3 reads TGTGCCAGCAGGGCGGATCTTTCCTACGAGCAGTACTTC.